The present entry profiles one TCR beta chain with its context. The target antigen is unknown. The data were taken from a study of shared clonotypes between healthy human individuals. Study-wide findings and caveats: Several donors held about 4.6% of naive CD4 clonotypes in common. The study found lower generation probabilities in non-shared clonotypes than in those shared by all four donors. Apart from blood, nothing was sampled; tissue repertoires likely differ.

Sequencing was performed with immunoSEQ multiplex PCR; in TCRdb, only in-frame clones are kept and a portion is missing. The sample shows about 2 million clones, roughly 94% of them seen only once. This CDR3 region has 10 residues. Germline values: CDR1 MDHEN, CDR2 SYDVKM. The V end was cut by 5 bases, the J end by 7 bases, with 6 bases between. Terminally differentiated effector memory CD45RA+ cells were excluded by CCR7 positive selection of CD45RO-negative cells. The specimen was naive CD8+ T cells sorted from blood. This clonotype was sampled from a man aged 18 to 30 in good health. This chain joins TRBV28 and TRBJ2-7; D is uncertain. The chain's CDR3 is CASSHREQYF. CDR3 sequence (DNA): TGTGCCAGCAGTCACCGGGAGCAGTACTTC.